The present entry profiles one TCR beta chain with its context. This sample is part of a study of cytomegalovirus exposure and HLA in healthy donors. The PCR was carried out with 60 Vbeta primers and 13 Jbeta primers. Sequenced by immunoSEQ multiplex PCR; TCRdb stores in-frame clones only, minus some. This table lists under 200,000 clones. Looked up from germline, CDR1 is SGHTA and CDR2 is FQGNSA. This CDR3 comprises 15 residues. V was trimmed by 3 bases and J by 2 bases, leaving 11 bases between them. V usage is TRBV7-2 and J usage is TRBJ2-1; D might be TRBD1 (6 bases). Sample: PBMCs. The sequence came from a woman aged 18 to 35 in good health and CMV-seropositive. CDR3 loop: CASSFRDTAYNEQFF. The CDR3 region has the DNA TGTGCCAGCAGCTTCCGGGACACCGCCTACAATGAGCAGTTCTTC. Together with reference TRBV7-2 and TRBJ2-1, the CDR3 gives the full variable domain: GAGVSQSPSNKVTEKGKDVELRCDPISGHTALYWYRQSLGQGLEFLIYFQGNSAPDKSGLPSDRFSAERTGGSVSTLTIQRTQQEDSAVYLCASSFRDTAYNEQFFGPGTRLTVL.